A selection of T cell receptor beta chains follows, all from one sample in a study of CD8+CD57+ T cells in acquired aplastic anemia. TCRdb redid the calling of the reads with MiXCR, one entry per CDR3 protein. The sample lists 150,000 to 200,000 distinct CDR3 sequences, around 45% occurring once. The specimen was sorted CD4+, CD8+, or CD8+CD57+ T cells (not recorded which) from PBMCs. Source of these receptors: a human donor in good health. Both conserved end residues are part of each CDR3. The D gene is left open where the match is weak. For some rows the clone size is stated as once, few or many, or as a class when expanded; others skip it.

d_call: TRBD2; v_call: TRBV5-1; clone_size: many; j_call: TRBJ2-3; cdr3_aa: CASSLGRGRASTDTQYF; cdr3_nt: TGCGCCAGCAGCTTGGGTCGCGGGAGGGCCTCCACAGATACGCAGTATTTT
d_call: TRBD1; v_call: TRBV7-2; clone_size: .; j_call: TRBJ2-5; cdr3_aa: CASSLPGTGEQETQYF; cdr3_nt: TGTGCCAGCAGCCTACCGGGGACAGGGGAACAAGAGACCCAGTACTTC
d_call: TRBD2; v_call: TRBV30; clone_size: once; j_call: TRBJ2-5; cdr3_aa: CAWSRGGVETQYF; cdr3_nt: TGTGCCTGGAGCCGGGGGGGGGTAGAGACCCAGTACTTC
d_call: .; v_call: TRBV11-2; clone_size: many; j_call: TRBJ2-7; cdr3_aa: CASSLDGGNYEQYF; cdr3_nt: TGTGCCAGCAGCTTAGATGGAGGCAACTACGAGCAGTACTTC
d_call: .; v_call: TRBV10-3; clone_size: many; j_call: TRBJ1-3; cdr3_aa: CAISARGLLSSGNTIYF; cdr3_nt: TGTGCCATCAGCGCAAGGGGCTTGCTGAGCTCTGGAAACACCATATATTTT
d_call: .; v_call: TRBV6-2/TRBV6-3; clone_size: few; j_call: TRBJ2-2; cdr3_aa: CASSYSLTSRVGELFF; cdr3_nt: TGTGCCAGCAGTTACTCGCTAACCAGCAGGGTCGGGGAGCTGTTTTTT
d_call: .; v_call: TRBV6-5; clone_size: many; j_call: TRBJ1-6; cdr3_aa: CASSYSTPLHF; cdr3_nt: TGTGCCAGCAGTTACTCGACGCCCCTCCACTTT
d_call: .; v_call: TRBV4-1; clone_size: many; j_call: TRBJ2-7; cdr3_aa: CASSQDLGAYEQYF; cdr3_nt: TGCGCCAGCAGCCAAGATCTGGGGGCTTACGAGCAGTACTTC
d_call: .; v_call: TRBV18; clone_size: once; j_call: TRBJ1-1; cdr3_aa: CASSPGDLEAFF; cdr3_nt: TGTGCCAGCTCACCAGGTGACCTTGAAGCTTTCTTT
d_call: TRBD1; v_call: TRBV20-1; clone_size: once; j_call: TRBJ2-7; cdr3_aa: CSAQRRQGAGEQYF; cdr3_nt: TGCAGTGCCCAACGTCGGCAGGGGGCGGGGGAGCAGTACTTC
d_call: .; v_call: TRBV20-1; clone_size: many; j_call: TRBJ1-2; cdr3_aa: CSARENYGYTF; cdr3_nt: TGCAGTGCTAGGGAGAACTATGGCTACACCTTC
d_call: .; v_call: TRBV6-2/TRBV6-3; clone_size: few; j_call: TRBJ1-4; cdr3_aa: CASSHDNEKLFF; cdr3_nt: TGTGCCAGCAGCCATGATAATGAAAAACTGTTTTTT
d_call: .; v_call: TRBV11-3; clone_size: .; j_call: TRBJ1-4; cdr3_aa: CASSTTGSTNEKLFF; cdr3_nt: TGTGCCAGCAGCACCACAGGGTCAACTAATGAAAAACTGTTTTTT
d_call: TRBD1; v_call: TRBV19; clone_size: .; j_call: TRBJ2-7; cdr3_aa: CASSIGTGFGEQYF; cdr3_nt: TGTGCCAGTAGTATCGGGACAGGTTTCGGCGAGCAGTACTTC
d_call: .; v_call: TRBV5-4; clone_size: once; j_call: TRBJ1-6; cdr3_aa: CASSPVPTGNSPLHF; cdr3_nt: TGTGCCAGCAGCCCCGTGCCGACGGGGAATTCACCCCTCCACTTT
d_call: TRBD2; v_call: TRBV13; clone_size: many; j_call: TRBJ2-1; cdr3_aa: CASSYRGGEQFF; cdr3_nt: TGTGCCAGCAGCTACCGGGGGGGTGAGCAGTTCTTC
d_call: .; v_call: TRBV14; clone_size: .; j_call: TRBJ1-1; cdr3_aa: CAIRTNSEAFF; cdr3_nt: TGTGCCATCAGGACAAATTCTGAAGCTTTCTTT
d_call: TRBD1; v_call: TRBV20-1; clone_size: .; j_call: TRBJ1-5; cdr3_aa: CSARGSPGGIQPQHF; cdr3_nt: TGCAGTGCTAGAGGGTCGCCAGGGGGCATTCAGCCCCAGCATTTT
d_call: .; v_call: TRBV24-1; clone_size: .; j_call: TRBJ2-3; cdr3_aa: CATSPSGTQHTDTQYF; cdr3_nt: TGTGCCACCTCCCCTTCCGGGACACAACACACAGATACGCAGTATTTT
d_call: TRBD1; v_call: TRBV20-1; clone_size: .; j_call: TRBJ2-1; cdr3_aa: CSANSNRGMGYEQFF; cdr3_nt: TGCAGTGCCAATAGTAACAGGGGAATGGGCTATGAGCAGTTCTTC
d_call: TRBD1; v_call: TRBV5-1; clone_size: many; j_call: TRBJ2-1; cdr3_aa: CASKWGQGVNEQFF; cdr3_nt: TGCGCCAGCAAATGGGGACAGGGGGTGAATGAGCAGTTCTTC
d_call: TRBD2; v_call: TRBV7-8; clone_size: .; j_call: TRBJ2-3; cdr3_aa: CASSLEGAGYTDTQYF; cdr3_nt: TGTGCCAGCAGCTTAGAGGGAGCGGGATACACAGATACGCAGTATTTT
d_call: .; v_call: TRBV30; clone_size: .; j_call: TRBJ2-3; cdr3_aa: CATRKGGTDTQYF; cdr3_nt: TGTGCCACGAGGAAGGGCGGCACAGATACGCAGTATTTT
d_call: TRBD2; v_call: TRBV5-1; clone_size: many; j_call: TRBJ2-3; cdr3_aa: CASSFSGRGGTDTQYF; cdr3_nt: TGCGCCAGCAGCTTTAGCGGGAGGGGCGGCACAGATACGCAGTATTTT
d_call: TRBD1; v_call: TRBV19; clone_size: .; j_call: TRBJ2-5; cdr3_aa: CASSTTGTGHETQYF; cdr3_nt: TGTGCCAGTAGTACAACCGGGACAGGGCATGAGACCCAGTACTTC
d_call: .; v_call: TRBV2; clone_size: many; j_call: TRBJ2-7; cdr3_aa: CASPRVREVSYEQYF; cdr3_nt: TGTGCCAGCCCGAGGGTTCGGGAAGTCTCATACGAGCAGTACTTC
d_call: TRBD1; v_call: TRBV10-3; clone_size: many; j_call: TRBJ1-2; cdr3_aa: CASSGQGAFGYTF; cdr3_nt: TGTGCCTCAAGTGGACAGGGGGCCTTTGGCTACACCTTC
d_call: .; v_call: TRBV10-3; clone_size: .; j_call: TRBJ2-7; cdr3_aa: CAISESGRGSSYEQYF; cdr3_nt: TGTGCCATCAGTGAGTCGGGCAGGGGCAGCTCCTACGAGCAGTACTTC
d_call: TRBD1; v_call: TRBV10-3; clone_size: .; j_call: TRBJ2-2; cdr3_aa: CAIRRTGDTGELFF; cdr3_nt: TGTGCCATCAGGAGGACAGGGGACACCGGGGAGCTGTTTTTT
d_call: .; v_call: TRBV20-1; clone_size: many; j_call: TRBJ2-2; cdr3_aa: CSAREAGRTGELFF; cdr3_nt: TGCAGTGCTAGAGAGGCAGGGAGGACCGGGGAGCTGTTTTTT
d_call: .; v_call: TRBV3-1; clone_size: many; j_call: TRBJ2-5; cdr3_aa: CASSHDYKEAQYF; cdr3_nt: TGTGCCAGCAGCCATGACTACAAAGAGGCCCAGTACTTC
d_call: TRBD1; v_call: TRBV29-1; clone_size: .; j_call: TRBJ2-3; cdr3_aa: CSVAGTGTSSTDTQYF; cdr3_nt: TGCAGCGTGGCCGGGACAGGGACTTCTAGCACAGATACGCAGTATTTT
d_call: .; v_call: TRBV18; clone_size: .; j_call: TRBJ2-5; cdr3_aa: CASSPGAGETQCF; cdr3_nt: TGTGCCAGCTCACCTGGGGCAGGGGAGACCCAGTGCTTC
d_call: .; v_call: TRBV19; clone_size: .; j_call: TRBJ1-5; cdr3_aa: CVSTRSQSGQPQHF; cdr3_nt: TGTGTCAGTACGAGGTCCCAGAGCGGCCAGCCCCAGCATTTT
d_call: .; v_call: TRBV15; clone_size: few; j_call: TRBJ1-1; cdr3_aa: CATGERGKSTEAFF; cdr3_nt: TGTGCCACCGGGGAGCGAGGGAAGAGCACTGAAGCTTTCTTT
d_call: TRBD1; v_call: TRBV7-3; clone_size: .; j_call: TRBJ1-3; cdr3_aa: CASRSDRAGGNTIYF; cdr3_nt: TGTGCCAGCAGATCGGACAGGGCAGGTGGAAACACCATATATTTT